Listed below are T cell receptor beta chains from one sample, sequenced in a study of shared clonotypes between healthy human individuals. Sequencing was performed with immunoSEQ multiplex PCR; in TCRdb, only in-frame clones are kept and a portion is missing. Of roughly 2 million clones in the sample, approximately 94% were seen once. What was sequenced was naive CD8+ T cells sorted from blood. The origin of the receptors is a young man in good health. The CDR3 runs from the conserved cysteine through the conserved F or W. Fields, in order: CDR3 protein, CDR3 DNA, V gene, D gene, clone size, J gene. The D gene is left open where the match is weak. Expanded clones are given a class, and other clones once, few, many or no size at all.

cdr3_aa: CASSSRDREKLFF
cdr3_nt: TGTGCCAGCAGTTCCCGGGATCGGGAAAAACTGTTTTTT
v_call: TRBV28
d_call: NA
clone_size: NA
j_call: TRBJ1-4

cdr3_aa: CASSESTGWYGYTF
cdr3_nt: TGCGCCAGCAGTGAGTCAACAGGCTGGTATGGCTACACCTTC
v_call: TRBV10-2
d_call: NA
clone_size: NA
j_call: TRBJ1-2

cdr3_aa: CASSPELTMDRINQPQHF
cdr3_nt: TGTGCCAGCAGCCCCGAGCTAACCATGGACAGGATTAATCAGCCCCAGCATTTT
v_call: TRBV4-2
d_call: TRBD1
clone_size: NA
j_call: TRBJ1-5

cdr3_aa: CASSQNRAGELFF
cdr3_nt: TGCGCCAGCAGTCAAAACAGGGCCGGGGAGCTGTTTTTT
v_call: TRBV23-1
d_call: NA
clone_size: NA
j_call: TRBJ2-2

cdr3_aa: CASSSLTGHYGNEQFF
cdr3_nt: TGTGCCAGCAGTTCATTGACTGGTCATTACGGCAATGAGCAGTTCTTC
v_call: TRBV6-5
d_call: NA
clone_size: once
j_call: TRBJ2-1

cdr3_aa: CASSLVGLGQPQHF
cdr3_nt: TGTGCCAGCAGCTTAGTTGGCCTCGGCCAGCCCCAGCATTTT
v_call: TRBV11-2
d_call: NA
clone_size: NA
j_call: TRBJ1-5

cdr3_aa: CASSLEVGQGNTIYF
cdr3_nt: TGTGCCAGCAGCTTAGAGGTCGGACAGGGAAACACCATATATTTT
v_call: TRBV7-3
d_call: NA
clone_size: NA
j_call: TRBJ1-3

cdr3_aa: CASSWGASGRETQYF
cdr3_nt: TGTGCCAGCAGCTGGGGGGCTAGCGGGAGGGAGACCCAGTACTTC
v_call: TRBV27
d_call: TRBD2
clone_size: once
j_call: TRBJ2-5

cdr3_aa: CASSLDLASSYEQYF
cdr3_nt: TGTGCCAGCAGCTTGGATCTAGCGAGCTCCTACGAGCAGTACTTC
v_call: TRBV5-4
d_call: NA
clone_size: NA
j_call: TRBJ2-7

cdr3_aa: CASTFGGNTGELFF
cdr3_nt: TGTGCCAGCACTTTCGGGGGGAACACCGGGGAGCTGTTTTTT
v_call: TRBV27
d_call: NA
clone_size: NA
j_call: TRBJ2-2

cdr3_aa: CASSSSTEYNSPLHF
cdr3_nt: TGTGCCAGCAGTTCATCGACAGAGTATAATTCACCCCTCCACTTT
v_call: TRBV6-5
d_call: NA
clone_size: once
j_call: TRBJ1-6

cdr3_aa: CASSNRDRDPGELFF
cdr3_nt: TGTGCCAGCAGTAACCGGGACAGGGATCCCGGGGAGCTGTTTTTT
v_call: TRBV6-5
d_call: TRBD1
clone_size: NA
j_call: TRBJ2-2

cdr3_aa: CASSQARTLNTGELFF
cdr3_nt: TGCGCCAGCAGCCAAGCTCGGACACTTAACACCGGGGAGCTGTTTTTT
v_call: TRBV4-1
d_call: NA
clone_size: NA
j_call: TRBJ2-2

cdr3_aa: CSVEPQGAGETQYF
cdr3_nt: TGCAGCGTTGAACCCCAGGGGGCAGGAGAGACCCAGTACTTC
v_call: TRBV29-1
d_call: TRBD1
clone_size: NA
j_call: TRBJ2-5

cdr3_aa: CASNPRGLGTDTQYF
cdr3_nt: TGTGCCAGCAATCCCAGGGGGCTTGGGACAGATACGCAGTATTTT
v_call: TRBV27
d_call: TRBD1
clone_size: NA
j_call: TRBJ2-3

cdr3_aa: CAWSVIGGGSPLHF
cdr3_nt: TGTGCCTGGAGTGTGATAGGGGGGGGGTCACCCCTCCACTTT
v_call: TRBV30
d_call: NA
clone_size: NA
j_call: TRBJ1-6

cdr3_aa: CASSPPRGDASYEQYF
cdr3_nt: TGTGCCAGCAGCCCCCCCAGAGGGGACGCTTCCTACGAGCAGTACTTC
v_call: TRBV7-9
d_call: NA
clone_size: NA
j_call: TRBJ2-7

cdr3_aa: CASSPGTGNQPQHF
cdr3_nt: TGTGCCAGCAGCCCAGGGACCGGGAATCAGCCCCAGCATTTT
v_call: TRBV11-2
d_call: NA
clone_size: NA
j_call: TRBJ1-5

cdr3_aa: CASSVGTSGNTQYF
cdr3_nt: TGTGCCAGCAGCGTAGGGACTAGCGGGAATACGCAGTATTTT
v_call: TRBV9
d_call: TRBD2
clone_size: NA
j_call: TRBJ2-3

cdr3_aa: CASRSGAYNEQFF
cdr3_nt: TGTGCCAGCAGAAGCGGGGCCTACAATGAGCAGTTCTTC
v_call: TRBV2
d_call: TRBD2
clone_size: NA
j_call: TRBJ2-1

cdr3_aa: CASSLLTRSGANVLTF
cdr3_nt: TGTGCCAGCAGTCTACTTACCCGCTCTGGGGCCAACGTCCTGACTTTC
v_call: TRBV27
d_call: NA
clone_size: NA
j_call: TRBJ2-6

cdr3_aa: CASSSRDRGIYEQYF
cdr3_nt: TGTGCCAGCAGTTCCCGGGACAGGGGTATCTACGAGCAGTACTTC
v_call: TRBV6-5
d_call: TRBD1
clone_size: few
j_call: TRBJ2-7

cdr3_aa: CASSQAGLAGGHEQFF
cdr3_nt: TGTGCCAGCAGCCAAGCGGGACTAGCGGGAGGCCATGAGCAGTTCTTC
v_call: TRBV14
d_call: TRBD2
clone_size: NA
j_call: TRBJ2-1

cdr3_aa: CASSEVGYSGNTIYF
cdr3_nt: TGTGCCAGCAGTGAAGTCGGGTACTCTGGAAACACCATATATTTT
v_call: TRBV6-1
d_call: NA
clone_size: NA
j_call: TRBJ1-3

cdr3_aa: CATSWSEGNEQFF
cdr3_nt: TGTGCCACCAGCTGGAGCGAGGGCAATGAGCAGTTCTTC
v_call: TRBV15
d_call: NA
clone_size: NA
j_call: TRBJ2-1

cdr3_aa: CSARWTDFYTF
cdr3_nt: TGCAGTGCTAGATGGACAGACTTTTACACCTTC
v_call: TRBV20-1
d_call: NA
clone_size: NA
j_call: TRBJ1-2

cdr3_aa: CASSMWTSPGELFF
cdr3_nt: TGTGCCAGCAGCATGTGGACTAGCCCCGGGGAGCTGTTTTTT
v_call: TRBV11-2
d_call: TRBD2
clone_size: NA
j_call: TRBJ2-2

cdr3_aa: CASSQMTGGQTQYF
cdr3_nt: TGTGCCAGCAGCCAAATGACAGGGGGCCAGACCCAGTACTTC
v_call: TRBV5-6
d_call: TRBD1
clone_size: NA
j_call: TRBJ2-5

cdr3_aa: CASSPSGRPMDEQFF
cdr3_nt: TGTGCCAGCAGCCCGTCAGGGAGGCCAATGGATGAGCAGTTCTTC
v_call: TRBV11-2
d_call: NA
clone_size: NA
j_call: TRBJ2-1

cdr3_aa: CAWQAGTTYNEQFF
cdr3_nt: TGTGCCTGGCAGGCCGGGACTACCTACAATGAGCAGTTCTTC
v_call: TRBV30
d_call: TRBD2
clone_size: NA
j_call: TRBJ2-1

cdr3_aa: CAWSVQGGWSAGELFF
cdr3_nt: TGTGCCTGGAGTGTACAAGGGGGCTGGTCGGCCGGGGAGCTGTTTTTT
v_call: TRBV30
d_call: TRBD1
clone_size: NA
j_call: TRBJ2-2

cdr3_aa: CASSLGGGGETQYF
cdr3_nt: TGTGCCAGCAGCCTGGGTGGGGGAGGAGAGACCCAGTACTTC
v_call: TRBV5-6
d_call: NA
clone_size: NA
j_call: TRBJ2-5

cdr3_aa: CASSPGWKSYGYTF
cdr3_nt: TGTGCCAGCAGTCCTGGGTGGAAGAGCTATGGCTACACCTTC
v_call: TRBV27
d_call: NA
clone_size: NA
j_call: TRBJ1-2

cdr3_aa: CASSEGQGGYEQYF
cdr3_nt: TGCGCCAGCAGCGAGGGACAGGGAGGCTACGAGCAGTACTTC
v_call: TRBV5-1
d_call: TRBD1
clone_size: NA
j_call: TRBJ2-7

cdr3_aa: CASSEARGTYEQYF
cdr3_nt: TGTGCCAGCAGTGAAGCGCGAGGGACCTACGAGCAGTACTTC
v_call: TRBV6-1
d_call: NA
clone_size: NA
j_call: TRBJ2-7

cdr3_aa: CASSPRGSSYEQYF
cdr3_nt: TGTGCCAGCAGTCCGCGGGGGAGCTCCTACGAGCAGTACTTC
v_call: TRBV28
d_call: TRBD2
clone_size: NA
j_call: TRBJ2-7

cdr3_aa: CSEQADVDNEQFF
cdr3_nt: TGCAGCGAACAGGCGGATGTCGACAATGAGCAGTTCTTC
v_call: TRBV29-1
d_call: NA
clone_size: NA
j_call: TRBJ2-1

cdr3_aa: CASSDGLAVSYEQYF
cdr3_nt: TGTGCCAGCAGTGACGGGCTAGCTGTCTCCTACGAGCAGTACTTC
v_call: TRBV2
d_call: NA
clone_size: once
j_call: TRBJ2-7

cdr3_aa: CASSGVGDGTEAFF
cdr3_nt: TGTGCCAGCAGTGGGGTGGGGGATGGCACTGAAGCTTTCTTT
v_call: TRBV27
d_call: NA
clone_size: NA
j_call: TRBJ1-1

cdr3_aa: CASGETFTDTQYF
cdr3_nt: TGTGCCAGCGGCGAAACCTTCACAGATACGCAGTATTTT
v_call: TRBV9
d_call: NA
clone_size: NA
j_call: TRBJ2-3

cdr3_aa: CASSLGGLTTNEKLFF
cdr3_nt: TGTGCCAGCAGCTTAGGAGGGCTCACAACTAATGAAAAACTGTTTTTT
v_call: TRBV27
d_call: NA
clone_size: NA
j_call: TRBJ1-4

cdr3_aa: CASSGSSGGPYNEQFF
cdr3_nt: TGTGCCAGCAGCGGGTCTAGCGGGGGCCCCTACAATGAGCAGTTCTTC
v_call: TRBV9
d_call: TRBD2
clone_size: NA
j_call: TRBJ2-1

cdr3_aa: CASSEIRGKTAQDTDTQYF
cdr3_nt: TGTGCCAGCAGTGAAATTAGGGGGAAGACCGCTCAAGACACAGATACGCAGTATTTT
v_call: TRBV2
d_call: NA
clone_size: NA
j_call: TRBJ2-3

cdr3_aa: CASSLSGIYNEQFF
cdr3_nt: TGTGCCAGCAGCTTAAGCGGGATCTACAATGAGCAGTTCTTC
v_call: TRBV13
d_call: TRBD2
clone_size: NA
j_call: TRBJ2-1

cdr3_aa: CASSPRQGANSPLHF
cdr3_nt: TGTGCCAGCAGCCCAAGACAGGGGGCGAATTCACCCCTCCACTTT
v_call: TRBV7-9
d_call: TRBD1
clone_size: NA
j_call: TRBJ1-6